This TCR beta chain is drawn from a study of radiotherapy plus CTLA-4 blockade in lung cancer. Study information: Objective responses were seen in under 20% of patients, disease control in roughly 30%.

Using immunoSEQ multiplex PCR, the repertoire was profiled, and TCRdb retains in-frame clones only, with some absent. The sample includes over 75,000 clones, under 90% of them seen just once. Whole-study results and caveats: Blood TCR clones of tumor origin expanded after radiotherapy plus ipilimumab.

As for this clone: Its antigen is currently unknown.

Each patient with chemo-refractory metastatic non-small-cell lung cancer was treated with focal radiation plus CTLA-4 blockade using ipilimumab. This sequence was found in a human donor with non-small cell lung cancer who had stable disease on radiotherapy plus ipilimumab. The sequenced sample was peripheral blood, obtained from a patient treated with radiotherapy plus ipilimumab.

The CDR3 region is CASSLTGPEVSGNTIYF. DNA of the CDR3: TGCGCCAGCAGCTTGACAGGACCGGAGGTCTCTGGAAACACCATATATTTT. The rearrangement joins TRBV5-1 to TRBJ1-3; D perhaps matches TRBD1 (5 bases). The CDR3 runs to 17 residues. Looked up from germline, CDR1 is SGHRS and CDR2 is YFSETQ. Deletions cut 1 base from V and 0 bases from J, with 14 bases between.